This T cell receptor beta chain was obtained from a study of blood T cell repertoires in COVID-19. As for the study in general: There were acute and convalescent COVID-19 samples, and they came from the United States, Italy and Spain.

Germline values: CDR1 SGHRS, CDR2 YFSETQ. The CDR3 runs 16 residues. V dropped 2 bases and J dropped 10 bases, with 19 bases sitting between them. The table lists this clone with a few counts. Assay: immunoSEQ multiplex PCR; the TCRdb copy retains only in-frame clones and omits some. In the table there are under 200,000 clones, about 80% of which are singletons. This receptor was taken from a human donor in a cohort sampled during active COVID-19. Sequenced input: peripheral blood. This rearrangement joins TRBV5-1 to TRBJ1-6; D is undetermined. CDR3 in amino acids: CASSFVWASPLSPLHF. The CDR3 coding sequence is TGCGCCAGCAGCTTCGTATGGGCCAGTCCGTTGTCACCCCTCCACTTT.